This T cell receptor beta chain derives from a study of control samples from healthy donors and cancer patients. Germline V gives CDR1 DFQATT, CDR2 SNEGSKA (reference sequence). The CDR3 has 14 amino acids. V trimming: 3 bases; J trimming: 7 bases; junction bases outside the gene matches: 11. In this sample, this clone is medium-sized. Assay: immunoSEQ multiplex PCR; the TCRdb copy retains only in-frame clones and omits some. In the table there are about 120,000 clones, around 89% of which are singletons. The sample taken for sequencing was blood. The sequence derives from a man in his forties or fifties in good health. The chain combines TRBV20-1 with TRBJ2-7; 8 nucleotides agree with TRBD1. The CDR3 is CSASNPGGSGEQYF. CDR3 DNA sequence: TGCAGTGCTAGTAACCCAGGGGGCTCTGGAGAGCAGTACTTC.